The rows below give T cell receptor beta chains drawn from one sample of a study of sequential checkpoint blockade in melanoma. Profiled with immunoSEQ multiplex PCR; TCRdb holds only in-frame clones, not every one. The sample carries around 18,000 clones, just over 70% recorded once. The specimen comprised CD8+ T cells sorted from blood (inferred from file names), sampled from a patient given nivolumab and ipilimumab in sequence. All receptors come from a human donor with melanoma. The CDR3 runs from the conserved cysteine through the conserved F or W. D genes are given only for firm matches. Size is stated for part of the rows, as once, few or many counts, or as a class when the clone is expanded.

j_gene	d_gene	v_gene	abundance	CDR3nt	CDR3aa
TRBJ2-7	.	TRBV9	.	TGTGCCAGCAGCGTAGGCGAGAGCGAGCAGTACTTC	CASSVGESEQYF
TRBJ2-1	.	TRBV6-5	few	TGTGCCAGCAGCCAGCCAGGGAGGAATGAGCAGTTCTTC	CASSQPGRNEQFF
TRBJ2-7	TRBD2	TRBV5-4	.	TGTGCCGGAATCGGGGGGTCTACCTACGAGCAGTACTTC	CAGIGGSTYEQYF
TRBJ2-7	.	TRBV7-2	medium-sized	TGTGCCAGCAGCTTTCGAGGGTACAACGAGCAGTACTTC	CASSFRGYNEQYF
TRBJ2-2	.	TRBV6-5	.	TGTGCCAGCAGTTACGGGCCAGACCTCACCGGGGAGCTGTTTTTT	CASSYGPDLTGELFF
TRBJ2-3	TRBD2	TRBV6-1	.	TGTGCCAGCAGTGAAGCAGCGGGAGGGAGCACAGATACGCAGTATTTT	CASSEAAGGSTDTQYF
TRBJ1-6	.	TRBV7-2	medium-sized	TGTGCCAGCAGCCTAGCTGACATAAGCTATAATTCACCCCTCCACTTT	CASSLADISYNSPLHF
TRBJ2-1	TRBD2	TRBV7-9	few	TGTGCCAGCAGTTCTCGACTAGCGGGCGTATACAATGAGCAGTTCTTC	CASSSRLAGVYNEQFF
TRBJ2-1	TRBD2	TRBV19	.	TGTGCCAGTAAAGCGGGGAACAGGGAGCAGTTCTTC	CASKAGNREQFF
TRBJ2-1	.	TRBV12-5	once	TGTGCTAGTGGCCCTTACAATGAGCAGTTCTTC	CASGPYNEQFF
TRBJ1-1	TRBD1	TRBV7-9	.	TGTGCCAGCAGCCCCCGATGGACAGGGGGTATCACTGAAGCTTTCTTT	CASSPRWTGGITEAFF
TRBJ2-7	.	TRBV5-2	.	TGTGCCAGCAGCTTGAAGGGGATGGGGTACGAGCAGTACTTC	CASSLKGMGYEQYF
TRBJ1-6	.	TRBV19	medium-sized	TGTGCCAGTAGGAAGGACACCCATAATTCACCCCTCCACTTT	CASRKDTHNSPLHF
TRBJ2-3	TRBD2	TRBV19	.	TGTGCCAGTCAAACGCGGATTAGCGGGGGCCCGTACGACACAGATACGCAGTATTTT	CASQTRISGGPYDTDTQYF
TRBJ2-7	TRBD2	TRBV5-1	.	TGCGCCAGCAGCTGGGAAGCTAGCGGGGAATCCTACGAGCAGTACTTC	CASSWEASGESYEQYF
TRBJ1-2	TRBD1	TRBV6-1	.	TGTGCCAGTTGGGACAGGTCCGAAGGCTACACCTTC	CASWDRSEGYTF
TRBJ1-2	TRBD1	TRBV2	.	TGTGCCAGCAGTTACGGGACAGGGATTGGCTACACCTTC	CASSYGTGIGYTF
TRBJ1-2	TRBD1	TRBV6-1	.	TGTGCCAGCAGTGCCGACAGGGAAGTGGAGGATGGCTACACCTTC	CASSADREVEDGYTF
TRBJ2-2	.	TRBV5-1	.	TGCGCCAGCAGGCCTACAGGGACCGGGGAGCTGTTTTTT	CASRPTGTGELFF
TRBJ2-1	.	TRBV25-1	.	TGTGCCAGCAGTGAATGGGACAACTACAATGAGCAGTTCTTC	CASSEWDNYNEQFF
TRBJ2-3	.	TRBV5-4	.	TGTGCCAGCAGCCCGGGACACCGGATTATCTTCACAGATACGCAGTATTTT	CASSPGHRIIFTDTQYF
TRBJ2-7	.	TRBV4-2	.	TGTGCCAGCAGCCCGCCGGCGGGACCGGTCAACGAGCAGTACTTC	CASSPPAGPVNEQYF
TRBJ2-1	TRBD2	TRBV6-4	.	TGTGCCAGCAGTGCTCGACCAGCGGGAAGTGAGCAGTTCTTC	CASSARPAGSEQFF
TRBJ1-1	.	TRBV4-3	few	TGCGCCAGCAGCCAAGGAAGGGGAATTAACACTGAAGCTTTCTTT	CASSQGRGINTEAFF
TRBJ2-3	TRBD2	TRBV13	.	TGTGCCAGCAGCTCCTCGCGGGAGGGCTCAGATACGCAGTATTTT	CASSSSREGSDTQYF
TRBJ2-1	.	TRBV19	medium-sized	TGTGCCAGTAGGACGGACAGCGGTTACAGTGAGCAGTTCTTC	CASRTDSGYSEQFF
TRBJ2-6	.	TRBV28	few	TGTGCCAGCAGCGACAGCTCTGGGGCCAACGTCCTGACTTTC	CASSDSSGANVLTF
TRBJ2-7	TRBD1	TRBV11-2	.	TGTGCCAGCAGCTTAAGGGACAGCTCCTACGAGCAGTACTTC	CASSLRDSSYEQYF
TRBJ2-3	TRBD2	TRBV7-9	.	TGTGCCAGCAGCCCGACCCCACCCGGGAGGGCCGAGGGAGATACGCAGTATTTT	CASSPTPPGRAEGDTQYF
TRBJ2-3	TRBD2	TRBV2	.	TGTGCCAGCATCCGACTAGCGGGGAACACAGATACGCAGTATTTT	CASIRLAGNTDTQYF
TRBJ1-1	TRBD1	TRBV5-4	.	TGTGCCAGCAGCTTACCGGACAGGGGGCCTGAAGCTTTCTTT	CASSLPDRGPEAFF
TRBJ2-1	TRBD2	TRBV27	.	TGTGCCAGCAGTCCGGGACTAGCGGTCTACAATGAGCAGTTCTTC	CASSPGLAVYNEQFF
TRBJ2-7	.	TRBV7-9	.	TGTGCCAGCAGCTTTGGACCCTATCAGGGCTTCCCCTACGAGCAGTACTTC	CASSFGPYQGFPYEQYF
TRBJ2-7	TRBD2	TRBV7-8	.	TGTGCCAGCAGCTTTGGACTAGCGGGAACCCTGATCTACGAGCAGTACTTC	CASSFGLAGTLIYEQYF
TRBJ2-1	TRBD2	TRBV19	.	TGTGCCAGTAGCTGGTCGGGGGGTGCCCCCCCATACAATGAGCAGTTCTTC	CASSWSGGAPPYNEQFF
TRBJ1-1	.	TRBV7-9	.	TGTGCCAGCAGCCCGGAAGGGGGGAACACTGAAGCTTTCTTT	CASSPEGGNTEAFF
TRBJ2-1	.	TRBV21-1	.	TGTGCCAGCAGCAAAGCGCTTTCGGGACTAGCGGGAGGTGGCTACAATGAGCAGTTCTTC	CASSKALSGLAGGGYNEQFF
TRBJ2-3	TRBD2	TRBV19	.	TGTGCCAGTATCTCCGGGCGCGGGGGGTGGACAGATACGCAGTATTTT	CASISGRGGWTDTQYF
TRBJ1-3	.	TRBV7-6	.	TGTGCCAGCAGCTTAGACAGCTCTGGAAACACCATATATTTT	CASSLDSSGNTIYF
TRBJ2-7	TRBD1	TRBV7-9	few	TGTGCCAGCAGCTTACCGACAGGGGGCAAGGCCTACGAGCAGTACTTC	CASSLPTGGKAYEQYF
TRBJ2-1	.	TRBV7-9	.	TGTGCCAGCAGCTTAGACGCGAACTACAATGAGCAGTTCTTC	CASSLDANYNEQFF
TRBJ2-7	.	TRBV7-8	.	TGTGCCAGCAGCCTCCTGGACACAGTCTACGAGCAGTACTTC	CASSLLDTVYEQYF
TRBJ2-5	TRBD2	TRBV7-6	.	TGTGCCAGCAGCCCCTGGACTAGCGGGGTTCTTCGAGAGACCCAGTACTTC	CASSPWTSGVLRETQYF
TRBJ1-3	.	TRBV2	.	TGTGCCAGCAGTGAACGCGCAACTGGAAACACCATATATTTT	CASSERATGNTIYF
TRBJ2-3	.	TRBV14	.	TGTGCCAGCAGCCGAACCGCGGGAGATACGCAGTATTTT	CASSRTAGDTQYF
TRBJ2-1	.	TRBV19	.	TGTGCCAGTAGACCTGTCGGGAGCTCCTACAATGAGCAGTTCTTC	CASRPVGSSYNEQFF
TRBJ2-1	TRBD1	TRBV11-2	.	TGTGCCAGCAGCTCTTACCCGGGACAGGGGGACGATGAGCAGTTCTTC	CASSSYPGQGDDEQFF
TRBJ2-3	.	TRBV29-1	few	TGCAGCGTCGACGGACAGTCGGTAGCCACAGATACGCAGTATTTT	CSVDGQSVATDTQYF
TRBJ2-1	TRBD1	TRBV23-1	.	TGCGCCAGCAGTCAAGCCGGGACAGAGAGCTCCTACAATGAGCAGTTCTTC	CASSQAGTESSYNEQFF
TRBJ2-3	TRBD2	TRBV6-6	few	TGTGCCAGCAGTGACGGGACTAGCGGCACAGATACGCAGTATTTT	CASSDGTSGTDTQYF
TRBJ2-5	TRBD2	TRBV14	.	TGTGCCAGCAGCCAAGATCGTGCGACTAGCGGACTAGAGACCCAGTACTTC	CASSQDRATSGLETQYF
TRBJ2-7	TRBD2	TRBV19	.	TGTGCCAGTAGTCGGGGGGAGACCCGCTACGAGCAGTACTTC	CASSRGETRYEQYF
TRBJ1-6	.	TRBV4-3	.	TGCGCCAGCAGCGCGAGGGAGTATAATTCACCCCTCCACTTT	CASSAREYNSPLHF
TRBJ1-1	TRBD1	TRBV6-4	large	TGTGCCAGCAGTCCCCGGGACAGTTCTTTTCTAGCTTTCTTT	CASSPRDSSFLAFF
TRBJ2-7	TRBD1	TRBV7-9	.	TGTGCCAGCAGCACAGGGGTGTACGAGCAGTACTTC	CASSTGVYEQYF
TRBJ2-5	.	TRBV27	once	TGTGCCAGCAGTTTATTCGGCGGGGATAAAGTCCAGTACTTC	CASSLFGGDKVQYF
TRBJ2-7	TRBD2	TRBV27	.	TGTGCCAGCAGTTTCTACTTAAGCCTAGCGGGTTACGAGCAGTACTTC	CASSFYLSLAGYEQYF